The 19 T cell receptor beta chains presented below share a single source sample, sequenced in a study of Ad26.COV2.S vaccination and SARS-CoV-2 variants. The sample's treatment: over 15 received Ad26.COV2.S at low or high dose, single or two shots; about five received placebo; per-sample allocation not given. Sampling happened 63 days after the first vaccine or placebo injection. Produced via immunoSEQ multiplex PCR; TCRdb's table is partial and in-frame only. The sample includes about 470,000 clones, roughly 91% of them seen just once. Sequencing used peripheral blood, obtained in a trial of Ad26.COV2.S vaccine versus placebo. These receptors were taken from a person aged 18-65 years who received the Ad26.COV2.S COVID-19 vaccine or a placebo.

The genes are TRBV7-2 and TRBJ2-1, with TRBD2 as a possible D gene (5 bases). Trimming pared 6 bases from V and 6 bases from J, leaving 9 bases between. CDR1 is SGHTA and CDR2 is FQGNSA in the germline V gene. The CDR3 is made up of 12 amino acids. DNA of the CDR3: TGTGCCAGCAGTCGGGGTAGCAATGAGCAGTTCTTC. The encoded protein is CASSRGSNEQFF.

This clone was seen only once. This CDR3 reads CASSQYSNQPQHF. CDR3 sequence (DNA): TGTGCCAGCTCACAATATAGCAATCAGCCCCAGCATTTT. The chain uses TRBV5-5 and TRBJ1-5, with D unclear. The CDR3 spans 13 residues. Deletions cut 7 bases from V and 0 bases from J, with 8 bases between. Germline CDR1 is SGHKS and CDR2 is YYEKEE (reference sequence).

The chain carries TRBV7-3 and TRBJ2-3, with 9 bases matching TRBD2. The V gene's germline CDR1 is SGHTA and CDR2 FQGTGA. V shed 0 bases, J shed 5 bases, and the junction held 12 bases outside the gene matches. This CDR3 contains 18 residues. The CDR3 reads CASSLTRLAVPTGDTQYF. DNA of the CDR3: TGTGCCAGCAGCTTAACGCGACTAGCGGTCCCCACAGGAGATACGCAGTATTTT.

The chain has TRBV7-9 and TRBJ1-6, with D hard to call. Looked up from germline, CDR1 is SEHNR and CDR2 is FQNEAQ (reference sequence). The CDR3 loop spans 15 amino acids. V lost 1 base to trimming and J lost 0 bases, with 4 bases between them. The DNA for the CDR3 is TGTGCCAGCAGCTTAGGGTCCTCCTATAATTCACCCCTCCACTTT. It is translated as CASSLGSSYNSPLHF.

The chain employs TRBV10-3 and TRBJ1-2, with D unclear. This CDR3 has 14 residues. Deletions cut 8 bases from V and 7 bases from J, with 20 bases between. The germline gives CDR1 ENHRY, CDR2 SYGVKD. CDR3 bases: TGTGCCATCCACGGATCAGTGAAACGCGGTGGCTACACCTTC. It translates to CAIHGSVKRGGYTF.

As regards this clone: This CDR3 is also generated by other DNA sequences in the sample. The V and J genes are TRBV2 and TRBJ2-3; no clear D gene. The length of the CDR3 is 12 residues. Germline V gene lookup returns CDR1 SNHLY and CDR2 FYNNEI. The ends were cut back, 6 bases at V and 3 bases at J, with 7 bases in the middle. The CDR3 here is CASSDLTDTQYF. CDR3 in DNA: TGTGCCAGCAGCGATCTGACAGATACGCAGTATTTT.

Regarding this clone: Distinct nucleotide sequences in the sample also encode this CDR3. The V gene is TRBV7-9, the J gene TRBJ2-5, with TRBD2 matching over 11 bases. The germline V gene encodes CDR1 SEHNR and CDR2 FQNEAQ (reference sequence). V trimming: 5 bases; J trimming: 4 bases; junction bases outside the gene matches: 3. This CDR3 is 14 amino acids long. The CDR3 sequence is CASSLGLAGETQYF. In DNA form, the CDR3 reads TGTGCCAGCAGCCTAGGACTAGCGGGAGAGACCCAGTACTTC.

The chain carries TRBV9 and TRBJ1-4; D gene uncertain. V shed 0 bases and J shed 1 base, with 10 bases lying between them. CDR1 is SGDLS, CDR2 YYNGEE, per germline. The CDR3 sequence is 16 residues long. This CDR3 is CASSVGWGRTNEKLFF. The CDR3 nucleotides read TGTGCCAGCAGCGTAGGATGGGGAAGAACTAATGAAAAACTGTTTTTT.

The chain employs TRBV27 and TRBJ2-7; TRBD1 might be the D (5 bases). Trimming shortened V by 3 bases and J by 3 bases, and 18 bases separated the two germline ends. This CDR3 has 16 amino acids. CDR1 is MNHEY and CDR2 is SMNVEV in the germline V gene (reference sequence). This chain's CDR3 is CASSLAQPSQGYEQYF. CDR3 bases: TGTGCCAGCAGTTTGGCCCAACCATCCCAGGGCTACGAGCAGTACTTC.

The V gene is TRBV27, the J gene TRBJ2-1; 9 nucleotides agree with TRBD2. The length of the CDR3 is 15 residues. CDR1 and CDR2 (germline): MNHEY, SMNVEV (reference sequence). The V segment lost 5 bases and the J segment 9 bases; nucleotides outside the gene matches: 11. CDR3 nucleotide sequence: TGTGCCAGCAGTGAACCGGGACTAGCTTTACGTGAGCAGTTCTTC. This codes for CASSEPGLALREQFF.

In this sample, this clone turned up once. The genes are TRBV18 and TRBJ2-3; 7 bases are shared with TRBD1. V trimming: 3 bases; J trimming: 0 bases; junction bases outside the gene matches: 3. The CDR3 covers 15 residues. CDR1 and CDR2 (germline): KGHSH, LQKENI. The chain's CDR3 is CASSPWDRSTDTQYF. CDR3 DNA sequence: TGTGCCAGCTCACCCTGGGACAGAAGCACAGATACGCAGTATTTT.

This clone has just one count. The rearrangement links TRBV7-9 to TRBJ2-3; 7 bases are shared with TRBD1. CDR1 is SEHNR and CDR2 is FQNEAQ in the germline V gene (reference sequence). This CDR3 spans 15 amino acids. V shed 4 bases, J shed 1 base, and the junction held 5 bases outside the gene matches. The CDR3 sequence is CASSSTGVGTDTQYF. The CDR3 DNA reads TGTGCCAGCAGCTCTACAGGGGTGGGCACAGATACGCAGTATTTT.

The chain has TRBV10-3 and TRBJ2-3; the D call may be TRBD1 or TRBD2 (5 bases each). CDR1 ENHRY and CDR2 SYGVKD come from the germline V gene. This CDR3 region has 15 residues. Between the trimmed V and J ends, which lost 6 bases and 4 bases, there was a span of 17 bases. CDR3 sequence reads: CAISPGPMKADTQYF. The CDR3 nucleotides are TGTGCCATCAGCCCGGGACCGATGAAGGCAGATACGCAGTATTTT.

The V call is TRBV5-5, the J call TRBJ2-3, with a tentative D call TRBD1 (6 bases). Between the trimmed V and J ends, which lost 2 bases and 4 bases, there was a span of 20 bases. The CDR3 sequence is 17 residues long. Germline values: CDR1 SGHKS, CDR2 YYEKEE (reference sequence). The CDR3 loop reads CASSFWDIGLGSDTQYF. CDR3 in DNA: TGTGCCAGCAGCTTTTGGGACATCGGTTTGGGATCAGATACGCAGTATTTT. Full variable domain (rest looked up from reference TRBV5-5 and TRBJ2-3): DAGVTQSPTHLIKTRGQQVTLRCSPISGHKSVSWYQQVLGQGPQFIFQYYEKEERGRGNFPDRFSARQFPNYSSELNVNALLLGDSALYLCASSFWDIGLGSDTQYFGPGTRLTVL.

The rearrangement uses TRBV9 and TRBJ2-6; D tentatively fits TRBD1 or TRBD2 (5 bases each). Between the trimmed V and J ends, which lost 0 bases and 3 bases, there was a span of 13 bases. Germline V lookup: CDR1 SGDLS, CDR2 YYNGEE. CDR3 length equals 17 residues. CDR3 sequence reads: CASSVDVGEHGANVLTF. In DNA, the CDR3 is TGTGCCAGCAGCGTAGATGTGGGGGAACATGGGGCCAACGTCCTGACTTTC.

The chain uses TRBV5-4 and TRBJ1-1; the D gene is possibly TRBD1 (5 bases). Between the trimmed V and J ends, which lost 5 bases and 5 bases, there was a span of 13 bases. This CDR3 region has 13 residues. Germline V gives CDR1 SGHNT, CDR2 YYREEE (reference sequence). The CDR3 loop is CASRAVGDTEAFF. The CDR3 nucleotides read TGTGCCAGCAGGGCGGTAGGGGATACTGAAGCTTTCTTT.

The V call is TRBV15, the J call TRBJ2-5; D is unresolved. This CDR3 has 14 amino acids. V dropped 0 bases and J dropped 5 bases, with 10 bases sitting between them. Germline CDR1 LNHNV, CDR2 YYDKDF (reference sequence). The CDR3 protein is CATSRDPLRETQYF. The CDR3 DNA sequence: TGTGCCACCAGCAGAGATCCCTTGCGGGAGACCCAGTACTTC.

The chain has TRBV2 and TRBJ2-2, with D possibly matching TRBD2 (6 bases). There are 17 residues in the CDR3. Germline assignment: CDR1 SNHLY and CDR2 FYNNEI. Trimming removed 2 bases at V and 3 bases at J, with 16 bases between. The DNA of the CDR3 is TGTGCCAGCAGTGAAAGTGGAGGGCCTCACTACACCGGGGAGCTGTTTTTT. Protein sequence: CASSESGGPHYTGELFF.

This clone appeared a single time. V usage is TRBV10-3 and J usage is TRBJ2-1, with D possibly matching TRBD1 (5 bases). The CDR3 is 14 amino acids. Trimming removed 3 bases at V and 4 bases at J, with 10 bases between. Germline assignment: CDR1 ENHRY and CDR2 SYGVKD. CDR3 nucleotides: TGTGCCATCAGTGATAAACAGGCGTACAATGAGCAGTTCTTC. Translated, it gives CAISDKQAYNEQFF.